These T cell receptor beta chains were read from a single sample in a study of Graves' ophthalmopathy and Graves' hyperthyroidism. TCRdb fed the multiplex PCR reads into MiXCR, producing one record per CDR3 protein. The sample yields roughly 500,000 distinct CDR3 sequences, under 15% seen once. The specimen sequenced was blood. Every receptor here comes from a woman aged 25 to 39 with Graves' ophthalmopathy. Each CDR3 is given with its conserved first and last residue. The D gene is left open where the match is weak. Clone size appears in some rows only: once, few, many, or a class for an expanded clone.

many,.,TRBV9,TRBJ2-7,TGTGCCAGCAGCGGGGAGGGACAGGCCCACGAGCAGTACTTC,CASSGEGQAHEQYF
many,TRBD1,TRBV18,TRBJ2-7,TGTGCCAGCAGCCCCGGGACAGGGGCCTACGAGCAGTACTTC,CASSPGTGAYEQYF
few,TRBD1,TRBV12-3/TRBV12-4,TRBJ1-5,TGTGCCAGCAGTCAGGGGGGGGCTTCGGGCAATCAGCCCCAGCATTTT,CASSQGGASGNQPQHF
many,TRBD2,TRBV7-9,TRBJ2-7,TGTGCCAGCAGCTTCGGCGGGAGCGCCTACGAGCAGTACTTC,CASSFGGSAYEQYF
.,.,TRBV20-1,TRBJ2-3,TGCAGTGCTAGTTCGGACCGCACAGATACGCAGTATTTT,CSASSDRTDTQYF
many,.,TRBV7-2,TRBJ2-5,TGTGCCAGCAGCTTAGGGGAGAACCTCCGGGAGACCCAGTACTTC,CASSLGENLRETQYF
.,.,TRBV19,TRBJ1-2,TGTGCCAGCAGCGCCACAGGCTCGGGAGGCTATGGCTACACCTTC,CASSATGSGGYGYTF
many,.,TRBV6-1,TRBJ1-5,TGTGCCAGCAGACTAAATGGCGGCAATCAGCCCCAGCATTTT,CASRLNGGNQPQHF
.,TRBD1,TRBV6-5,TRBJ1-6,TGTGCCAGCAGTTACATACCCGGGACAGGGGGCTCCTATAATTCACCCCTCCACTTT,CASSYIPGTGGSYNSPLHF
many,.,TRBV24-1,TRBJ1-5,TGTGCCACCAGTAGTTGGGTAACCAATCAGCCCCAGCATTTT,CATSSWVTNQPQHF
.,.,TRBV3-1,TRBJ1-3,TGTGCCAGCAGGAACATAGTGGCTGGAAACACCATATATTTT,CASRNIVAGNTIYF
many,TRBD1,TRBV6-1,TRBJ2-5,TGTGCCAGCAGTGAAGCCGACAGGGGCCAAGAGACCCAGTACTTC,CASSEADRGQETQYF
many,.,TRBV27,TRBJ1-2,TGCGCCAGCAGCTTCTTAGGGGACTATGGCTACACCTTC,CASSFLGDYGYTF
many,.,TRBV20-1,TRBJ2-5,TGCAGTGCTACCCCCGAGGGGGAGACCCAGTACTTC,CSATPEGETQYF
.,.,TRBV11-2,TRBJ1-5,TGTGCCAGCAGCTTCTCAAGGGGGAGCAATCAGCCCCAGCATTTT,CASSFSRGSNQPQHF
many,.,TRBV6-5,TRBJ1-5,TGTGCCAGCAGTTACCCCCAACAGGGCAATCAGCCCCAGCATTTT,CASSYPQQGNQPQHF
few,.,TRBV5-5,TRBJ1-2,TGTGCCAGCAGCTTTAATCCCCGGACCTTGTTATTGGGCTACACCTTC,CASSFNPRTLLLGYTF
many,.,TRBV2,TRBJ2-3,TGTGCCAGCAGTGGCGGGGTAGATACGCAGTATTTT,CASSGGVDTQYF
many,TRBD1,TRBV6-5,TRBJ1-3,TGTGCCAGCAGGACCACAGGGGCCGGAAACACCATATATTTT,CASRTTGAGNTIYF
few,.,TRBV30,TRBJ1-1,TGTGCCTGGAGTGTACGCCCCACTGAAGCTTTCTTT,CAWSVRPTEAFF
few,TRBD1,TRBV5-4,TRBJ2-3,TGTGCCAGCAGCTCCCCCCCGGGACAGGGAAGCGGAGGAAGGTCGCAGTATTTT,CASSSPPGQGSGGRSQYF
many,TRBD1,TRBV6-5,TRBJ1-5,TGTGCCAGCAGTTATGGACAGGGGTATCAGCCCCAGCATTTT,CASSYGQGYQPQHF
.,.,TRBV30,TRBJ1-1,TGTGCCTGGAGTGTAGGGATGAACACTGAAGCTTCCTTT,CAWSVGMNTEASF
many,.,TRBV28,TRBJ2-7,TGTGCCAGCAGTCCCACCACCACAACAGGGTGGGACGAGCAGTACTTC,CASSPTTTTGWDEQYF
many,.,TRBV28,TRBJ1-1,TGTGCCAGCAGTTCTGCTAGGACGGTGGGGACTGAAGCTTTCTTT,CASSSARTVGTEAFF
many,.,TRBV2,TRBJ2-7,TGTGCCAGCAGTGGTGGGGCCCCGATTGGGCTGCAGTACTTC,CASSGGAPIGLQYF
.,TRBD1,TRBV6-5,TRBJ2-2,TGTGCCAGCAGTTACGGACAGGGCGCGAACACCGGGGAGCTGTTTTTT,CASSYGQGANTGELFF
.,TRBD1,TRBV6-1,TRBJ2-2,TGTGCCGGCAGTCGGACGCCGGGACAGGGACCCGGGGAGCTGTTTTTT,CAGSRTPGQGPGELFF
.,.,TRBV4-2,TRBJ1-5,TGTGCCAGCAGCCAATCGGTCGGCAGGGAGGGCAATCAGCCCCAGCATTTT,CASSQSVGREGNQPQHF
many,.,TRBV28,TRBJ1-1,TGTGCCAGCAGTTTATCTTTTAGAGAGGTTGGGGGTGAAGCTTTCTTT,CASSLSFREVGGEAFF
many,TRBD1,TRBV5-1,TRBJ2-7,TGCGCCAGCAGCTCCGACAGGGGTGGGAGAAGCGCCTACGAGCAGTACTTC,CASSSDRGGRSAYEQYF
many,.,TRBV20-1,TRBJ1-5,TGCAGTGCTAGGCGGGTTAATCAGCCCCAGCATTTT,CSARRVNQPQHF